Listed here are 15 T cell receptor beta chains from one sample, sequenced in a study of tissue T cells after allogeneic stem cell transplantation. Libraries were prepared by immunoSEQ multiplex PCR; TCRdb keeps only in-frame clonotypes and omits some of them. The sample carries over 550 clones, roughly 45% recorded once. Time point given: mouse harvest day 14 after allogeneic transplant. Tail vein injection delivered 10^7 T-cell-depleted bone marrow cells and 10^6 splenic CD5+ T cells. Input material: liver tissue. All receptors come from a female BALB/c mouse given C57BL/6 T cells with graft-versus-host disease after an allogeneic hematopoietic cell transplant.

To note about this clone: The gene names given are mouse names. Read coverage stops 1 residue before the CDR3 terminus; the germline J gene supplies the remainder. The gene calls are TRBV20 and TRBJ2-4, with D perhaps TRBD1 or TRBD2 (6 bases each). V was pared by 2 bases and J by 0 bases, with 9 bases between. The CDR3 contains 14 residues. Germline CDR1 is GFQATS and CDR2 is STVNSAI. CDR3 DNA, as far as it was read: TGTGGTGCTAGGTTAGGGGGGAGTCAAAACACCTTGTAC. Its translation: CGARLGGSQNTLY. The whole CDR3 sequence is CGARLGGSQNTLYF.

About this clone: Germline and genes here are mouse. The read finishes 1 residue shy of the CDR3 end, and the germline J gene is used to complete it. The chain carries TRBV14 and TRBJ1-6; D uncertain. TRBJ1-6 is assigned to the ORF class and has an uncertain function. The CDR3 covers 14 residues. Trimming removed 3 bases at V and 2 bases at J, with 6 bases between. Germline values: CDR1 SGHDT, CDR2 FRDEAV. Here the CDR3 reads CASSYSPYNSPLYF. Partial CDR3 DNA: TGTGCCAGCAGTTACAGTCCCTATAATTCGCCCCTCTAC.

This clone was seen only a few times. The genes are named according to mouse. The CDR3 is cut off 1 residue early in the read; its end comes from the germline J gene. The chain has TRBV4 and TRBJ2-4; 10 bases fit TRBD2. Germline V gene data show CDR1 as LGHDT and CDR2 as YNNKQL (reference sequence). The trim removed 5 bases at V and 6 bases at J, leaving 5 bases unmatched. This CDR3 contains 14 residues. CDR3 DNA, as far as it was read: TGTGCCAGCAGCCTCTGGGGGGGCGGCAACACCTTGTAC. This translates into CASSLWGGGNTLY. The entire CDR3 protein is CASSLWGGGNTLYF.

This clone is labeled large. Mouse gene names and germline throughout. Sequencing ends 1 residue short of the CDR3 end; the germline J gene provides the rest. The rearrangement uses TRBV1 and TRBJ2-4, with 10 bases that match TRBD2. V lost 3 bases and J lost 1; bases outside the gene matches: 1. The germline V gene encodes CDR1 NSQYPW and CDR2 LRSPGD (reference sequence). The CDR3 extends over 15 amino acids. CDR3 DNA (partial): TGCACCTGCAGTGCCGGACTGGGGGGTCAAAACACCTTGTAC. It encodes CTCSAGLGGQNTLY. The whole CDR3 is CTCSAGLGGQNTLYF.

This clone showed up just once. Mouse gene names apply. From the germline J gene comes the end of the CDR3, since the read stops 1 residue before it. The chain is built from TRBV26 and TRBJ2-5, with a tentative D call TRBD1 (5 bases). Trimming shortened V by 6 bases and J by 0 bases, and 7 bases separated the two germline ends. Germline values: CDR1 KGHPV, CDR2 FQNQEV (reference sequence). CDR3 length: 13 residues. The CDR3 reads CASSRQNQDTQYF. The DNA read from the CDR3 is TGTGCCAGCAGCAGACAGAACCAAGACACCCAGTAC.

Only a few counts were recorded for this clone. The genes are named according to mouse. The CDR3 extends 1 residue past the end of the read, so its final part is completed from the germline J gene. This rearrangement joins TRBV3 to TRBJ1-2; maybe TRBD1 (5 bases). CDR3 length: 13 residues. Trimming left V 4 bases short and J 0 bases short, with 6 bases between. Germline V gene sequence: CDR1 SNHLY, CDR2 FYNGKV (reference sequence). The CDR3 loop is CASSSTANSDYTF. The covered CDR3 bases are TGTGCCAGCAGCTCGACAGCAAACTCCGACTACACC.

Concerning this clone: The germline and genes are mouse ones. The read finishes 1 residue shy of the CDR3 end, and the germline J gene is used to complete it. V usage is TRBV20 and J usage is TRBJ2-3; D may be TRBD1 or TRBD2 (6 bases each). V was shortened by 0 bases and J by 2 bases, with 12 bases between the two germline ends. The CDR3 spans 15 residues. Per germline, CDR1 GFQATS and CDR2 STVNSAI. The CDR3 spells CGAREAGAVAETLYF. The sequenced CDR3 bases are TGTGGTGCTAGGGAGGCGGGGGCGGTTGCAGAAACGCTGTAT.

To note about this clone: Germline and genes here are mouse. The observed sequence ends 1 residue before the CDR3 terminus, with the missing tail filled in from the germline J gene. This chain links TRBV16 with TRBJ2-5, with D possibly matching TRBD1 (6 bases). Deletions cut 5 bases from V and 6 bases from J, with 9 bases between. CDR3 size: 12 residues. Germline CDR1 is SGHSA and CDR2 is FRNQAP. The CDR3 bases that were read are TGTGCAAGCAGCCTCAGGGGCGACACCCAGTAC. Protein sequence: CASSLRGDTQY. The full CDR3 reads CASSLRGDTQYF.

A few counts support this clone. Any gene name here is a mouse gene name. From the germline J gene comes the end of the CDR3, since the read stops 1 residue before it. V is TRBV16 and J is TRBJ2-7; 9 bases line up with TRBD2. Germline V gene sequence: CDR1 SGHSA, CDR2 FRNQAP. V lost 4 bases and J lost 0; bases outside the gene matches: 1. The CDR3 is 14 residues long. The part of the CDR3 DNA that was read is TGTGCAAGCAGCTGGACTGGGGACTCCTATGAACAGTAC. Amino acid sequence: CASSWTGDSYEQY. The complete CDR3 reads CASSWTGDSYEQYF.

This clone was seen once. All gene names here are mouse names. The read ends 1 residue shy of where the CDR3 ends; the end is completed using the germline J gene. The rearrangement uses TRBV29 and TRBJ2-1, with D hard to call. V was pared by 4 bases and J by 2 bases, with 0 bases between. Per the germline V gene, CDR1 is MSHET and CDR2 is SYDVDS. The CDR3 extends over 11 amino acids. The sequenced part of the CDR3 DNA is TGTGCTAGCAGTTACTATGCTGAGCAGTTC. Translated: CASSYYAEQF. The full CDR3 reads CASSYYAEQFF.

This clone occurred a few times. Gene names follow the mouse nomenclature. The CDR3 end is not reached by the read, which stops 1 residue before it; the germline J gene fills it in. The rearrangement links TRBV15 to TRBJ2-7; D gene ambiguous. Trimming cost V 0 bases and J 0 bases, with 6 bases left between them. CDR3 length: 14 amino acids. Germline lookup yields CDR1 SGHND and CDR2 FRSKSL. The covered CDR3 bases are TGTGCCAGCAGTTTAGCCCAGAGCTCCTATGAACAGTAC. Translation: CASSLAQSSYEQY. The full CDR3 protein is CASSLAQSSYEQYF. The variable domain in full, completed from reference TRBV15 and TRBJ2-7, reads DAGVTQTPRHEVAEKGQTIILKCEPVSGHNDLFWYRQTKIQGLELLSYFRSKSLMEDGGAFKDRFKAEMLNSSFSTLKIQPTEPKDSAVYLCASSLAQSSYEQYFGPGTRLTVL.

In regard to this clone: Germline and genes: mouse. The sequence runs out 1 residue before the end of the CDR3; the remainder is reconstructed from the germline J gene. The chain carries TRBV2 and TRBJ1-2, with D unclear. CDR1 LGHNA and CDR2 YSYQKL come from the germline V gene. CDR3 length equals 13 residues. Trimming removed 0 bases from V and 6 bases from J, with 8 bases in between. CDR3 loop: CASSQDGTPDYTF. CDR3 DNA, as far as it was read: TGTGCCAGCAGCCAAGACGGCACCCCCGACTACACC.

This clone was observed a handful of times. Genes here carry mouse names. The CDR3 sequence: CASGTSYEQYF. The CDR3 DNA, read in part, is TGTGCCAGCGGGACATCCTATGAACAGTAC. The rearrangement links TRBV13-3 to TRBJ2-7, with D possibly being TRBD1 (6 bases). The CDR3 end lies 1 residue beyond the end of the read and is filled in from the germline J gene. The CDR3 covers 11 residues. The germline V gene encodes CDR1 NNHDY and CDR2 SYVADS. V was clipped by 7 bases and J by 1 base, with 6 bases between them.

There are a few counts of this clone. Mouse gene names and germline throughout. The observed sequence ends 1 residue before the CDR3 terminus, with the missing tail filled in from the germline J gene. This chain joins TRBV30 and TRBJ2-3, with 9 bases aligning to TRBD2. J gave up 2 bases and V 2 bases, and 2 bases lay outside the gene matches. Germline lookup yields CDR1 SQVVS and CDR2 ANEGSEA. The CDR3 has 14 amino acids. The part of the CDR3 DNA that was read is TGTAGTTCTAGATACTGGGGGGCTGCAGAAACGCTGTAT. Protein: CSSRYWGAAETLY. The CDR3 as a whole reads CSSRYWGAAETLYF.

This clone has only a few counts. Mouse gene names apply. The read terminates 1 residue before the CDR3 end, so the remaining end is supplied by the germline J gene. This chain links TRBV3 with TRBJ2-7; D is possibly TRBD1 or TRBD2 (7 bases each). Trimming cost V 5 bases and J 7 bases, with 18 bases left between them. The CDR3 is 14 residues long. CDR1 and CDR2 from the germline V gene are SNHLY and FYNGKV (reference sequence). The CDR3 loop reads CASSHPGGRGEQYF. The part of the CDR3 DNA that was read is TGTGCCAGCAGCCATCCAGGGGGGCGCGGGGAACAGTAC.